This entry concerns a single T cell receptor beta chain. The sample comes from a study of control samples from healthy donors and cancer patients. The V gene lost 2 bases and the J gene lost 0 bases, with 11 bases spanning the gap. The CDR3 has 15 residues. CDR1 SGHTS and CDR2 YDEGEE come from the germline V gene. This table comes from immunoSEQ multiplex PCR, and its TCRdb copy is limited to in-frame clones, with some not included. Among about 83,000 clones listed, roughly 91% were seen once. The clonotype comes from a man in his forties or fifties in good health. The sequenced sample consisted of blood. The J gene is TRBJ1-1, the V gene TRBV5-8; perhaps TRBD1 as D (5 bases). CDR3 residues: CASSFPPTVNTEAFF. The CDR3 nucleotides are TGTGCCAGCAGCTTCCCCCCGACAGTGAACACTGAAGCTTTCTTT.